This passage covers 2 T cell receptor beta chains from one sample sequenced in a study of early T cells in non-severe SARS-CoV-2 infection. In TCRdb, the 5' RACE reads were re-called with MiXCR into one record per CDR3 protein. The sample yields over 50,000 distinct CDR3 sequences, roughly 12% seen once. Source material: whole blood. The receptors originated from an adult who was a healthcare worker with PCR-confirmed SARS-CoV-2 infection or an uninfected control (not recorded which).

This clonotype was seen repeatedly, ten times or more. The CDR3 region is CASSFNNPSTDTQYF. CDR3 in DNA: TGTGCCAGCAGTTTTAACAACCCTAGCACAGATACGCAGTATTTT. The rearrangement joins TRBV12-3 or TRBV12-4 to TRBJ2-3; unclear D gene. There are 15 residues in the CDR3. With 3 bases removed from V and 0 bases from J, the gap between germline ends came to 10 bases.

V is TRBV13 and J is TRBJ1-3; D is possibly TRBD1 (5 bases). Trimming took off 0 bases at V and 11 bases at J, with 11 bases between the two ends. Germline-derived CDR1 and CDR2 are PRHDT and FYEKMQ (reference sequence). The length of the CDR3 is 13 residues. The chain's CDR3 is CASSLGQRGAIYF. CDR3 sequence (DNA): TGTGCCAGCAGCTTAGGCCAAAGGGGCGCCATATATTTT. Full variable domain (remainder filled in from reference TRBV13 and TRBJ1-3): AAGVIQSPRHLIKEKRETATLKCYPIPRHDTVYWYQQGPGQDPQFLISFYEKMQSDKGSIPDRFSAQQFSDYHSELNMSSLELGDSALYFCASSLGQRGAIYFGEGSWLTVV.